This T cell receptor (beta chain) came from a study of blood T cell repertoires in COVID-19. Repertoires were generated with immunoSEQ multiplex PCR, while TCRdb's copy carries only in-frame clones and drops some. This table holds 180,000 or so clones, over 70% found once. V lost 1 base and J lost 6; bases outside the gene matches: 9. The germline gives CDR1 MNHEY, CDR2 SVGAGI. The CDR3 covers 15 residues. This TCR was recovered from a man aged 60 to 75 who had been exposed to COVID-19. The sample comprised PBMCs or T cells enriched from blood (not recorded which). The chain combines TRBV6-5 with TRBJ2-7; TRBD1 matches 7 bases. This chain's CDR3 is CASSYFPGQHFEQYF. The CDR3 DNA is TGTGCCAGCAGTTACTTTCCGGGACAGCACTTCGAGCAGTACTTC.